This TCR beta chain was documented in a study of blood T cell repertoires in COVID-19. Participant age was about 18 to 89 years, and participants resided in around 24 US areas. Cohorts were based on clinical histories the participants reported. Each recovered donor of Cohort 3 presented with two negative PCRs, clearance, or symptom resolution. In the original analysis: Amplification from reference gene primers served as the basis for estimated nucleated cell counts. Using immunoSEQ multiplex PCR, the repertoire was profiled, and TCRdb retains in-frame clones only, with some absent. D and trimming were read from the DNA, whereas the V and J calls and clone size are those reported in that table. The table includes more than 350,000 clones, approximately 87% detected once. J was trimmed by 4 bases and V by 4 bases; bases with no gene match: 9. The length of the CDR3 is 16 residues. Per germline, CDR1 LGHNA and CDR2 YSLEER.

This clone was counted a single time. V gene TRBV4-3 combines with J gene TRBJ1-2, with 10 positions matching TRBD1. This TCR derives from a woman in her forties or fifties who had recovered from COVID-19. Material: PBMCs or T cells enriched from blood (not recorded which). The CDR3 here is CASSRGTGATVYGYTF. The CDR3, as DNA: TGCGCCAGCAGCCGGGGGACAGGGGCGACCGTCTATGGCTACACCTTC.